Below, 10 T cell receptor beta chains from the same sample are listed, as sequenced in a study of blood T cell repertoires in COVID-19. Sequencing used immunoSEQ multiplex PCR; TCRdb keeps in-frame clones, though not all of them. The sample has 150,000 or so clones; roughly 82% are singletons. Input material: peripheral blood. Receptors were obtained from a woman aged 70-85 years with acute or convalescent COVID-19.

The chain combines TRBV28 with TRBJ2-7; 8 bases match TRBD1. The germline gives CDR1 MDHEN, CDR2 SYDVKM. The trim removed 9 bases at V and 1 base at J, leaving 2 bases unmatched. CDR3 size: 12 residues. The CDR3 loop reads CASTGGSYEQYF. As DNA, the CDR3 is TGTGCCAGTACAGGGGGATCCTACGAGCAGTACTTC.

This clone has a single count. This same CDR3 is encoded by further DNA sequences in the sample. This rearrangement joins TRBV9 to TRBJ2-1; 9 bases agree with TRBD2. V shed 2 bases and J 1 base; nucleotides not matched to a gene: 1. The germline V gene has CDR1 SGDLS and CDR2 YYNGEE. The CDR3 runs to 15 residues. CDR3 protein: CASSVSGSSYNEQFF. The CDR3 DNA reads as TGTGCCAGCAGCGTTAGCGGGAGTTCCTACAATGAGCAGTTCTTC.

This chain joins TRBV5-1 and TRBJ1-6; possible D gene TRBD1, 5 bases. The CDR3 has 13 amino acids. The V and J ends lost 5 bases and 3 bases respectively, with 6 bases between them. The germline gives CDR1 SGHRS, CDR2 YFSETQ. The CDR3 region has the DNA TGCGCCAGCAGGACAGACTATAATTCACCCCTCCACTTT. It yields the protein CASRTDYNSPLHF.

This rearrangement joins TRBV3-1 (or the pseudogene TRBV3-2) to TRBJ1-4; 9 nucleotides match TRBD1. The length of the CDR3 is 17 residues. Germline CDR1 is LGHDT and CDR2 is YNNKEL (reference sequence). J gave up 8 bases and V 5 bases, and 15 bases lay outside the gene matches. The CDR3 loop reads CASSDGTGWDQWEKLFF. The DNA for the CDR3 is TGTGCCAGCAGCGACGGGACAGGGTGGGACCAATGGGAAAAACTGTTTTTT.

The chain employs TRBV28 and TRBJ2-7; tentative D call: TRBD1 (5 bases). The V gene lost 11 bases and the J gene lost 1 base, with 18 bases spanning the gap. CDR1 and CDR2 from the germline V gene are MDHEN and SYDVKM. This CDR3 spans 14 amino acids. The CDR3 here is CAVGNRRHSYEQYF. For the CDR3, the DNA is TGTGCCGTGGGGAACAGGCGTCATTCCTACGAGCAGTACTTC.

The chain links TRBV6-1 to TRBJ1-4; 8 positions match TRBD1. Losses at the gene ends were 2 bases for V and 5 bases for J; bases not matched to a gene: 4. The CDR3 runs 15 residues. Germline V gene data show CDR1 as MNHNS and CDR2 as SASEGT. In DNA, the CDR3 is TGTGCCAGCAGTGAACAGACAGGGGAGAATGAAAAACTGTTTTTT. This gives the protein CASSEQTGENEKLFF.

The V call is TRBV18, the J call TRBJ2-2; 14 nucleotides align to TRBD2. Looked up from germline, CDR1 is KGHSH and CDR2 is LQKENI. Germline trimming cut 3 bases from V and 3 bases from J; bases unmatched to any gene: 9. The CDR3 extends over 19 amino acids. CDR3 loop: CASSPTGTSGSIYTGELFF. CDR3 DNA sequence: TGTGCCAGCTCACCGACCGGGACTAGCGGGAGTATTTACACCGGGGAGCTGTTTTTT.

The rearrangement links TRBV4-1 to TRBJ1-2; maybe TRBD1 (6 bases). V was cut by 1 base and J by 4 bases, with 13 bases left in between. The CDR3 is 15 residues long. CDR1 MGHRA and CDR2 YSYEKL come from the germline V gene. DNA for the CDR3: TGCGCCAGCAGCCAAGTCCTCACAGGGTCCTATGGCTACACCTTC. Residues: CASSQVLTGSYGYTF.

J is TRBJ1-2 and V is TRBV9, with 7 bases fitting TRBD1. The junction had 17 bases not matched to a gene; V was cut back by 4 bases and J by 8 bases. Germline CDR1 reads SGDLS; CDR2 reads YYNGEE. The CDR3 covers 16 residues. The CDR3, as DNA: TGTGCCAGCAGCCTCGGACAGGACGGGATTCCGCGGGGCTACACCTTC. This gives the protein CASSLGQDGIPRGYTF.

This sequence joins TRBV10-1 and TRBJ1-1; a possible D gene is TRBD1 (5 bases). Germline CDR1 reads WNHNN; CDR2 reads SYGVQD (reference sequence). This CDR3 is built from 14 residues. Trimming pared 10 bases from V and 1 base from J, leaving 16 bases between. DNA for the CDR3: TGCGCCACCACGCAATTTACAGGGAACACTGAAGCTTTCTTT. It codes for CATTQFTGNTEAFF.